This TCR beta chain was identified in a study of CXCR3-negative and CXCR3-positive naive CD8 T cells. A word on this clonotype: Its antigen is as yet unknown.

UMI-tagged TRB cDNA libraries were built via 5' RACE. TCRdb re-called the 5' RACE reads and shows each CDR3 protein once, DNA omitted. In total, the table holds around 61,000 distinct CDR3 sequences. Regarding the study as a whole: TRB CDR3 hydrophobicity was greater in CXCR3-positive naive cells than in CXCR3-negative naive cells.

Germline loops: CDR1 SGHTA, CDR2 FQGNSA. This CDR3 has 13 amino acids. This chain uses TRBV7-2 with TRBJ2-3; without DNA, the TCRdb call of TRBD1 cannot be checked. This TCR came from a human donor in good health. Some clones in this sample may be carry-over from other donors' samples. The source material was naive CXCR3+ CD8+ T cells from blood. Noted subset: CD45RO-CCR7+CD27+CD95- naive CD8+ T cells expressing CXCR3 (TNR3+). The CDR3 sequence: CASSGDAADTQYF.